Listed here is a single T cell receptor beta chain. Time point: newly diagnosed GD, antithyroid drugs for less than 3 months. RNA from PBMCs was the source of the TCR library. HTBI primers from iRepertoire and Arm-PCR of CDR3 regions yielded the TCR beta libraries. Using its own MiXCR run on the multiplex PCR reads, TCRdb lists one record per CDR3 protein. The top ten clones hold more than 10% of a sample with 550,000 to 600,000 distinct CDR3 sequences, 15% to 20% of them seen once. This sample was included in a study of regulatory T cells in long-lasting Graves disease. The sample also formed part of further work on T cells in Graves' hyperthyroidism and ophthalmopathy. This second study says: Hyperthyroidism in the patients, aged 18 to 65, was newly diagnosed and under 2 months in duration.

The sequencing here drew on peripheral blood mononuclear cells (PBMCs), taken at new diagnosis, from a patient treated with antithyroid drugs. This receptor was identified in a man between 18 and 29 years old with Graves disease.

In nucleotides, the CDR3 is TGTGCCTGGAGTGTACCCGACGTCTATGGCTACACCTTC. Its translation: CAWSVPDVYGYTF. The chain is built from TRBV30 and TRBJ1-2; the D is unclear. The germline V gene encodes CDR1 GTSNPN and CDR2 SVGIG (reference sequence). V was pared by 0 bases and J by 4 bases, with 9 bases between. The length of the CDR3 is 13 residues.